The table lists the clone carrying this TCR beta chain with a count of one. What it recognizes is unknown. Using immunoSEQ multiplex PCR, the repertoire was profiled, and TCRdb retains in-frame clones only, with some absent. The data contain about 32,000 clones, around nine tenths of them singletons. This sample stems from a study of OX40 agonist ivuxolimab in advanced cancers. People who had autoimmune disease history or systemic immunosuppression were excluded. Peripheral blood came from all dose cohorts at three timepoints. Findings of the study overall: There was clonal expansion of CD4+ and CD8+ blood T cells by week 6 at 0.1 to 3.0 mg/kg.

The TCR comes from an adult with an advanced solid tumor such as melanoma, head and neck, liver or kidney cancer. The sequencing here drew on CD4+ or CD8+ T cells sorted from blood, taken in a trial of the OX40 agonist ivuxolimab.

The CDR3, as DNA: TGTGCCAGCAGCCGACAAGCGGGAGGGCACAATGAGCAGTTCTTC. Its translation is CASSRQAGGHNEQFF. The chain links TRBV21-1 to TRBJ2-1; TRBD2, the table's D call, was not compared with the DNA. TRBV21-1 has pseudogene status. The CDR3 is made up of 15 amino acids.